What follows is one T cell receptor (beta chain) and its context. Its specificity is not known. Unmatched junction bases numbered 3, after V lost 2 bases and J lost 1 base. This CDR3 has 15 residues. The record originates from a study of beta chain features in type 1 diabetes. Study-level points and caveats: People with Type 1 diabetes carried modestly yet significantly shorter TCRB CDR3s in all four CD4+ subsets.

Sequencing targeted expressed TCRB transcripts, as all isolated RNA had been reverse transcribed. Generated by immunoSEQ multiplex PCR, the TCRdb table keeps only in-frame clones and is missing some. The table has hundreds of thousands of clones, about a tenth seen once. This chain uses TRBV23-1 with TRBJ1-1; 8 bases align to TRBD1. TRBV23-1 is an ORF, and what it does is uncertain. Material: naive CD4+ T cells from blood. This TCR was recovered from a man aged 25 to 45 with type 1 diabetes. CDR3 protein: CASSQNRGANTEAFF. CDR3 nucleotide sequence: TGCGCCAGCAGTCAAAACAGGGGGGCGAACACTGAAGCTTTCTTT.